A selection of T cell receptor beta chains follows, all from one sample in a study of early T cells in non-severe SARS-CoV-2 infection. TCRdb redid the calling of the 5' RACE reads with MiXCR, one entry per CDR3 protein. The sample holds about 70,000 distinct CDR3 sequences, roughly an eighth seen once. This material consisted of whole blood, taken at baseline. The receptors stem from an adult who was a healthcare worker with PCR-confirmed SARS-CoV-2 infection or an uninfected control (not recorded which). The donor label of this sample is uncertain. The CDR3 runs from the conserved cysteine through the conserved F or W. The order of the fields is D gene, J gene, clone size, V gene, CDR3 protein, CDR3 DNA. The D gene is left open where the match is weak. Only part of the rows carry a size: once, few, many, or a class if the clone is expanded.

. TRBJ2-5 . TRBV7-6 CASSLNFGASTETQYF TGTGCCAGCAGCTTAAATTTTGGGGCTAGCACGGAGACCCAGTACTTC
. TRBJ1-5 many TRBV7-9 CASSLAQQPQHF TGTGCCAGCAGCTTAGCGCAACAGCCCCAGCATTTT
. TRBJ2-5 few TRBV7-2 CASSSAGETETQYF TGTGCCAGCAGCTCAGCCGGGGAAACAGAGACCCAGTACTTC
. TRBJ2-7 few TRBV30 CAWETGGNYEQYF TGTGCCTGGGAAACCGGGGGAAACTACGAGCAGTACTTC
. TRBJ2-5 many TRBV7-9 CASRQTATETQYF TGTGCCAGCAGACAGACAGCCACGGAGACCCAGTACTTC
. TRBJ1-1 . TRBV18 CASSPMAVFNTEAFF TGTGCCAGCTCACCAATGGCAGTTTTTAACACTGAAGCTTTCTTT
TRBD2 TRBJ2-1 few TRBV19 CASSWSGGRGASYNEQFF TGTGCCAGTAGTTGGTCTGGCGGGAGGGGCGCCTCCTACAATGAGCAGTTCTTC
. TRBJ2-3 many TRBV12-3/TRBV12-4 CASRTGATDTQYF TGTGCCAGCAGAACGGGAGCCACAGATACGCAGTATTTT
TRBD2 TRBJ2-7 . TRBV19 CASSIVGLAGGLSYEQYF TGTGCCAGTAGTATAGTCGGGCTAGCGGGGGGACTCTCCTACGAGCAGTACTTC
. TRBJ2-7 many TRBV5-5 CASSLGGRGSYEQYF TGTGCCAGCAGCTTGGGAGGCCGGGGGTCCTACGAGCAGTACTTC
TRBD1 TRBJ2-2 few TRBV5-1 CASSLPRGSGELFF TGCGCCAGCAGTTTACCCAGGGGGTCCGGGGAGCTGTTTTTT
. TRBJ2-5 many TRBV2 CASGPQKQETQYF TGTGCCAGCGGTCCCCAAAAACAAGAGACCCAGTACTTC
. TRBJ1-3 many TRBV11-2 CASSSQGLGNTIYF TGTGCCAGCAGCTCCCAGGGACTTGGAAACACCATATATTTT
. TRBJ2-2 few TRBV29-1 CSVSGDGGELFF TGCAGCGTTTCCGGGGATGGCGGGGAGCTGTTTTTT
. TRBJ1-5 . TRBV18 CASSPTAVRGNQPQHF TGTGCCAGCTCACCCACGGCAGTTAGGGGCAATCAGCCCCAGCATTTT
. TRBJ1-5 many TRBV18 CASSPPIKNSNQPQHF TGTGCCAGCTCACCCCCGATCAAGAATAGCAATCAGCCCCAGCATTTT
. TRBJ2-1 few TRBV10-3 CAISQQVSSYNEQFF TGTGCCATCAGTCAACAGGTTAGCTCCTACAATGAGCAGTTCTTC
. TRBJ2-7 few TRBV5-1 CASSPPRGSSYEQYF TGCGCCAGCAGCCCGCCGAGGGGGAGCTCCTACGAGCAGTACTTC
. TRBJ2-1 many TRBV7-8 CASSFPGSREFF TGTGCCAGCAGCTTCCCGGGGAGCCGAGAGTTCTTC
. TRBJ1-1 . TRBV29-1 CSGLNTEAFF TGCAGCGGTCTGAACACTGAAGCTTTCTTT
. TRBJ2-3 . TRBV7-2 CASTNTDTQYF TGTGCCAGCACCAACACAGATACGCAGTATTTT
TRBD1 TRBJ2-1 . TRBV12-3/TRBV12-4 CASRKGQAMGEQFF TGTGCCAGCAGGAAGGGACAGGCAATGGGTGAGCAGTTCTTC
. TRBJ2-7 . TRBV20-1 CSARASHSYEQYF TGCAGTGCTAGAGCCTCGCACTCCTACGAGCAGTACTTC
TRBD2 TRBJ2-7 . TRBV5-6 CASSLALAGSYEQYF TGTGCCAGCAGCTTGGCACTAGCGGGCTCCTACGAGCAGTACTTC
. TRBJ1-1 many TRBV7-2 CASSSQGINTEAFF TGTGCCAGCAGCTCTCAGGGGATCAACACTGAAGCTTTCTTT
. TRBJ2-5 . TRBV5-1 CASSRSEAQETQYF TGCGCCAGCAGTAGGAGCGAAGCACAAGAGACCCAGTACTTC
. TRBJ1-3 . TRBV9 CASSAGDSGNTIYF TGTGCCAGCAGCGCAGGGGACTCAGGAAACACCATATATTTT
TRBD2 TRBJ2-1 . TRBV2 CASSEASLAAYNEQFF TGTGCCAGCAGTGAAGCCTCACTAGCGGCATACAATGAGCAGTTCTTC
. TRBJ1-5 few TRBV7-2 CASSRGPRRLNQPQHF TGTGCCAGCAGCCGAGGCCCGAGACGGCTCAATCAGCCCCAGCATTTT
. TRBJ2-1 few TRBV20-1 CSASGTSAYNEQFF TGCAGTGCGTCGGGGACATCCGCCTACAATGAGCAGTTCTTC
. TRBJ2-1 few TRBV6-4 CASSDSIQERQFF TGTGCCAGCAGTGACTCGATACAGGAAAGGCAGTTCTTC
. TRBJ2-3 many TRBV7-2 CASSIGRSSGNTQYF TGTGCCAGCAGCATCGGACGTAGCTCGGGGAATACGCAGTATTTT
. TRBJ1-2 few TRBV20-1 CSAATDNYGYTF TGCAGTGCTGCGACGGACAACTATGGCTACACCTTC
. TRBJ2-5 . TRBV4-3 CASSQVGEAETQYF TGCGCCAGCAGCCAAGTAGGGGAGGCGGAGACCCAGTACTTC
. TRBJ2-2 few TRBV20-1 CSARVPTGELFF TGCAGTGCTAGAGTGCCCACCGGGGAGCTGTTTTTT
. TRBJ2-2 . TRBV2 CASSERGYPGELFF TGTGCCAGCAGTGAACGAGGCTACCCCGGGGAGCTGTTTTTT
TRBD2 TRBJ2-1 . TRBV18 CASSPGLATWRDEQFF TGTGCCAGCTCACCGGGACTAGCGACATGGAGGGATGAGCAGTTCTTC
TRBD2 TRBJ2-7 few TRBV27 CASKSGGSYEQYF TGTGCCAGCAAGAGCGGGGGGTCCTACGAGCAGTACTTC
. TRBJ1-3 few TRBV3-1 CASSPGTDKNTIYF TGTGCCAGCAGCCCTGGGACGGATAAAAACACCATATATTTT
. TRBJ2-1 . TRBV24-1 CATSDPGTAGNEQFF TGTGCCACCAGTGACCCTGGGACGGCGGGAAATGAGCAGTTCTTC
. TRBJ1-2 few TRBV7-2 CASSIQGQPVYGYTF TGTGCCAGCAGCATCCAAGGACAGCCCGTCTATGGCTACACCTTC
TRBD2 TRBJ2-2 . TRBV7-6 CASSLSSGVNTGELFF TGTGCCAGCAGCTTATCGAGCGGGGTGAACACCGGGGAGCTGTTTTTT
TRBD2 TRBJ2-5 . TRBV7-6 CASSSPTSGRALETQYF TGTGCCAGCAGCAGCCCGACTAGCGGGAGGGCTCTGGAGACCCAGTACTTC
. TRBJ2-1 . TRBV6-2/TRBV6-3 CASAWELDEQFF TGTGCCAGCGCATGGGAGCTTGATGAGCAGTTCTTC
. TRBJ2-7 many TRBV7-9 CASSLPQGRGASYEQYF TGTGCCAGCAGCTTACCGCAGGGCCGAGGGGCTTCCTACGAGCAGTACTTC